The 3 T cell receptor beta chains reported below all come from one sample, sequenced in a study of cytomegalovirus exposure and HLA in healthy donors (dated 2017 in TCRdb). The library relied on the immunoSEQ multiplex PCR assay. For the multiplex PCR, a mixture combining 60 forward primers for TCR Vbeta segments and 13 reverse primers for TCR Jbeta segments was used. This is the immuneACCESS table as TCRdb keeps it, with only in-frame sequences that have V and J called. A part of the clones is gone; compared with another copy, unresolved V genes explain less than half, and the rest is unexplained. Present in this sample are tens of thousands of clones, 65% to 85% of which were seen just once. The ten largest clones add up to just under 3% of the sample. Sequencing used PBMCs. These TCRs come from a woman in her twenties or thirties in good health and CMV-seronegative.

This chain uses TRBV7-8 with TRBJ2-2; TRBD1 aligns across 8 bases. V was pared by 5 bases and J by 1 base, with 3 bases of the junction left unmatched. Germline V lookup: CDR1 SGHVS, CDR2 FQNEAQ. The CDR3 length is 15 residues. CDR3 sequence: CASSLGQVNTGELFF. CDR3 DNA: TGTGCCAGCAGCCTGGGACAGGTGAACACCGGGGAGCTGTTTTTT.

This clone came up once. The V gene is TRBV19, the J gene TRBJ2-7; D unclear. The CDR3 loop spans 13 amino acids. Germline V gives CDR1 LNHDA, CDR2 SQIVND (reference sequence). V lost 2 bases to trimming and J lost 7 bases, with 12 bases between them. CDR3 in amino acids: CASSINRSGEQYF. CDR3 DNA sequence: TGTGCCAGTAGTATAAACCGATCCGGGGAGCAGTACTTC.

V is TRBV5-1 and J is TRBJ1-2; TRBD1 aligns across 7 bases. This CDR3 has 15 amino acids. V was pared by 0 bases and J by 4 bases, with 6 bases of the junction left unmatched. Germline CDR1 SGHRS, CDR2 YFSETQ. The DNA of the CDR3 is TGCGCCAGCAGCTTGGCGACGGACAGGTTCTATGGCTACACCTTC. Its translation: CASSLATDRFYGYTF.